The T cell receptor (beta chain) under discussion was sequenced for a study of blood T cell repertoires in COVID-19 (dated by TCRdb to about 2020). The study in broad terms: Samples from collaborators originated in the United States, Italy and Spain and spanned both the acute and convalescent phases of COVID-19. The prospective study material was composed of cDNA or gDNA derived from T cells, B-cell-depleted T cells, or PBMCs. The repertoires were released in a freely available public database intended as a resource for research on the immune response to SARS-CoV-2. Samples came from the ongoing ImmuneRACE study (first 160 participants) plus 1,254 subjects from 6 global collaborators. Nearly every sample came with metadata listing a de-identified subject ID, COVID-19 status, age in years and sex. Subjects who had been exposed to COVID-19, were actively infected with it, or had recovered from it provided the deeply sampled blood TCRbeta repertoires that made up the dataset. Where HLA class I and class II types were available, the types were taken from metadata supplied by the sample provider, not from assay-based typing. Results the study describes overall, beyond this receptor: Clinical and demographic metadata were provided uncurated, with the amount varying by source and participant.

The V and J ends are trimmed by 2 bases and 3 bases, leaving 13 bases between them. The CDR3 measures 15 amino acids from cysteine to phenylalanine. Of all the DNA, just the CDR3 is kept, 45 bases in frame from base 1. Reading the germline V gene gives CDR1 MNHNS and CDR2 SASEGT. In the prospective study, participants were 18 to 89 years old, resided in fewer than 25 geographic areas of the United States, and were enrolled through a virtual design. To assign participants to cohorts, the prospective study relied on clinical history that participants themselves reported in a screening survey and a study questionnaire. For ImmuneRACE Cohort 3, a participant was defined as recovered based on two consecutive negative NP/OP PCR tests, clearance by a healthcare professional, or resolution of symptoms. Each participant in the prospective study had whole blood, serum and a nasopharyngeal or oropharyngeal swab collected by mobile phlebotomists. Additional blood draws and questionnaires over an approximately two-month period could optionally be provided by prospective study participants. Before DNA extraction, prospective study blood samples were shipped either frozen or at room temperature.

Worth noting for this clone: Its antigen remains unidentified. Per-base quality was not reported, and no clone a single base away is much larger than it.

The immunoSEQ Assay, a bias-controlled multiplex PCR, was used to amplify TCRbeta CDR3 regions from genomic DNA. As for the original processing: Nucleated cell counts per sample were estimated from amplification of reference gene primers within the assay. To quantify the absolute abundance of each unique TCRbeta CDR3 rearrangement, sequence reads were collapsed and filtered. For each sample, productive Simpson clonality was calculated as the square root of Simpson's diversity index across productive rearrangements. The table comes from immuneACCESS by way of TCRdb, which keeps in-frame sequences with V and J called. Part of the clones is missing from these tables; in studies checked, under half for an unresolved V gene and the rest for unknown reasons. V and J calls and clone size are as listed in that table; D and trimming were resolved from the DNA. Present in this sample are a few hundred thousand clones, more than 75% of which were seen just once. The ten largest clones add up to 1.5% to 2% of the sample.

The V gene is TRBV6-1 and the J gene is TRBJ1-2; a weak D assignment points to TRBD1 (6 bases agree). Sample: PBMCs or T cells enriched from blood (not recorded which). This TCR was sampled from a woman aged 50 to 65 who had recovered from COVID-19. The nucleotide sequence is TGTGCCAGCAGTGAATTCGGCAGGGGTTACTATGGCTACACCTTC. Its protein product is CASSEFGRGYYGYTF.